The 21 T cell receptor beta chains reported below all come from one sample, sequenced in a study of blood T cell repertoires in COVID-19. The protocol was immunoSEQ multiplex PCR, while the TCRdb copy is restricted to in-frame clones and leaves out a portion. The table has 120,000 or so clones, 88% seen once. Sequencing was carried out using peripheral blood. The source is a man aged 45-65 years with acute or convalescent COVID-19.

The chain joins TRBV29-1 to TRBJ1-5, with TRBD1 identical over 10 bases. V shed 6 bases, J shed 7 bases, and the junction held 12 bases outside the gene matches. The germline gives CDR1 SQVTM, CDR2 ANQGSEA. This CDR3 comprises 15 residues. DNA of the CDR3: TGCAGCGTGGGAACCGGGACAGGGGAAGGCCAGCCCCAGCATTTT. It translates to CSVGTGTGEGQPQHF.

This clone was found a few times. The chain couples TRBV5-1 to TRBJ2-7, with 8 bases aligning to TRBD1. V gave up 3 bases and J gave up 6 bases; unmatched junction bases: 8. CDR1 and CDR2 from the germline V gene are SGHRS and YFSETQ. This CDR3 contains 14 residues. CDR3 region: CASSWGTGSIEQYF. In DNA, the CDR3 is TGCGCCAGCAGCTGGGGGACAGGTTCTATCGAGCAGTACTTC.

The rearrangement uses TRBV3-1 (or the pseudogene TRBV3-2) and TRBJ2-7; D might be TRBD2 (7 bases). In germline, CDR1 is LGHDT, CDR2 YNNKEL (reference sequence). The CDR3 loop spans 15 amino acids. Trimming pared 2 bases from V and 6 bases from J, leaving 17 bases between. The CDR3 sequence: CASSQMNRGALEQYF. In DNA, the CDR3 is TGTGCCAGCAGCCAAATGAATCGGGGGGCGCTCGAGCAGTACTTC.

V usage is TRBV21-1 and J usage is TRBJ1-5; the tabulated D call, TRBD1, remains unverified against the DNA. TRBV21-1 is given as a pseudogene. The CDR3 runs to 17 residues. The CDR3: CASSKTSGKVSNQPQHF. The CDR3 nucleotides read TGTGCCAGCAGCAAAACCTCAGGGAAGGTAAGCAATCAGCCCCAGCATTTT.

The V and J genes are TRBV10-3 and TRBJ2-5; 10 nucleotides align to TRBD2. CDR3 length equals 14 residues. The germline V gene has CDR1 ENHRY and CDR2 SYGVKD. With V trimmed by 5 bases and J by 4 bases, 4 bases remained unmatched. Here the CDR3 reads CAISSGREPETQYF. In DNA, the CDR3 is TGTGCCATCAGTAGCGGGAGGGAGCCAGAGACCCAGTACTTC.

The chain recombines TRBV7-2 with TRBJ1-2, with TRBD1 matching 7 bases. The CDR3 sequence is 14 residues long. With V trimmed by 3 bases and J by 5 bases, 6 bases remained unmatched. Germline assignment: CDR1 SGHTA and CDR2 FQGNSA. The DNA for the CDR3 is TGTGCCAGCAGCTTGAGCAGGGGGAATTATGGCTACACCTTC. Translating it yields CASSLSRGNYGYTF.

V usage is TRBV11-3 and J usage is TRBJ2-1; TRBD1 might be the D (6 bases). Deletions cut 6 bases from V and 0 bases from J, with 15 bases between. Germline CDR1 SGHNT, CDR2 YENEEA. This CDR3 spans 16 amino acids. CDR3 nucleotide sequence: TGTGCCAGCAGTTTTTTGCTGACAGGCTCCTACAATGAGCAGTTCTTC. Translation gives CASSFLLTGSYNEQFF.

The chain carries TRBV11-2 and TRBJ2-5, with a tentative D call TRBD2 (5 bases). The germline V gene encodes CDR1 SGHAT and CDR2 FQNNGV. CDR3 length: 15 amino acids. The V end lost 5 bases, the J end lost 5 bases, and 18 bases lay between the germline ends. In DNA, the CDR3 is TGTGCCAGCAGCCCCCCCGGTAGAGGGCTCGAGACCCAGTACTTC. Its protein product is CASSPPGRGLETQYF.

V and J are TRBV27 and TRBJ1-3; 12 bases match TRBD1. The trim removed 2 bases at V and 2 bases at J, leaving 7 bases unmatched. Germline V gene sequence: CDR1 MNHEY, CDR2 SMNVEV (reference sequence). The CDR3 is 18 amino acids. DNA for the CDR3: TGTGCCAGCAGTTTACCGGGGACAGGGGGCGCGACTGGAAACACCATATATTTT. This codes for CASSLPGTGGATGNTIYF.

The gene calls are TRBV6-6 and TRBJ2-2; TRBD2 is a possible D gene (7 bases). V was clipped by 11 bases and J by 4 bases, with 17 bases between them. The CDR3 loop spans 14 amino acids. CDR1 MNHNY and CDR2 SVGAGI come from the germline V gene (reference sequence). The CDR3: CASEGGRGTGELFF. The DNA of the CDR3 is TGTGCCTCCGAGGGGGGGCGAGGCACCGGGGAGCTGTTTTTT.

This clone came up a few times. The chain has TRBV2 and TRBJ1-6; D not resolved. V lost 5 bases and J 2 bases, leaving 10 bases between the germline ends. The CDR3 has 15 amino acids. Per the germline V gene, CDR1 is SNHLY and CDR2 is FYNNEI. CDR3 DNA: TGTGCCAGCAGTTCCGATGGCCCCTATAATTCACCCCTCCACTTT. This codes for CASSSDGPYNSPLHF.

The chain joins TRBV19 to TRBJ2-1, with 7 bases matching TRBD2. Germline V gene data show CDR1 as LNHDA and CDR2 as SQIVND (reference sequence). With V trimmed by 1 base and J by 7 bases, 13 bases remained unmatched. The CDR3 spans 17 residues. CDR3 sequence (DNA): TGTGCCAGTAGTATAGGACGAGGCGGCGCGGGAGTAAATGAGCAGTTCTTC. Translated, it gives CASSIGRGGAGVNEQFF.

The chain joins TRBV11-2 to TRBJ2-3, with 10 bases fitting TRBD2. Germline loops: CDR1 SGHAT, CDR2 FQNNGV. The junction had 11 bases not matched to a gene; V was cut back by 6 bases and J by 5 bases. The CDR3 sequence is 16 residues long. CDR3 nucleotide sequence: TGTGCCAGCAGAGACTCGTTCCGGACTAGCGGAGATACGCAGTATTTT. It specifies CASRDSFRTSGDTQYF.

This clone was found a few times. CDR3 sequence reads: CASSSTNRVHHGYTF. The CDR3 coding sequence is TGTGCCAGCAGTTCGACGAACAGGGTTCATCATGGCTACACCTTC. J is TRBJ1-2 and V is TRBV6-2 or TRBV6-3, with D possibly TRBD1 on 6 matching bases. The V end lost 4 bases, the J end lost 6 bases, and 18 bases lay between the germline ends. This CDR3 spans 15 amino acids. Germline values: CDR1 MNHEY, CDR2 SVGEGT.

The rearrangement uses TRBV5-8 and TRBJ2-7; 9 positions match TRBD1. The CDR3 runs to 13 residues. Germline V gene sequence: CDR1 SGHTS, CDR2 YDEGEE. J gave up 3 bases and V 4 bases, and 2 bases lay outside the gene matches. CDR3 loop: CASSPDRGYEQYF. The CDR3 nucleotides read TGTGCCAGCAGCCCGGACAGGGGCTACGAGCAGTACTTC.

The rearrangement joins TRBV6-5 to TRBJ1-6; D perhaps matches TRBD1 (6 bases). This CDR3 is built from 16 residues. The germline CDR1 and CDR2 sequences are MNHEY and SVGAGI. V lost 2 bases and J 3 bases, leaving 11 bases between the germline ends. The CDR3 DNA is TGTGCCAGCAGTTACCGGGGGGCTAACTATAATTCACCCCTCCACTTT. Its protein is CASSYRGANYNSPLHF.

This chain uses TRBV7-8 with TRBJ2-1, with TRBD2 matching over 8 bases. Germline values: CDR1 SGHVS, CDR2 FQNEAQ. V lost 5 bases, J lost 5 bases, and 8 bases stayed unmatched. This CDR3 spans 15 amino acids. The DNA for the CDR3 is TGTGCCAGCAGCCCCGGGGGGGGGTCCAACAATGAGCAGTTCTTC. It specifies CASSPGGGSNNEQFF.

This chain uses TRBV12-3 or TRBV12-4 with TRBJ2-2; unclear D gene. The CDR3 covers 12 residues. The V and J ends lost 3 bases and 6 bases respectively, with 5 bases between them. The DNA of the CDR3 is TGTGCCAGCAGTTTTTGGCCCGGGGAGCTGTTTTTT. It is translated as CASSFWPGELFF.

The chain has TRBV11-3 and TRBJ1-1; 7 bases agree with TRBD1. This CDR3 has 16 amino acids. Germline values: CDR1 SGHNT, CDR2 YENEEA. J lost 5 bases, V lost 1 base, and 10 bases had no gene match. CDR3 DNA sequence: TGTGCCAGCAGCTTAGCATCGGGGGCAGGGGGGACTGAAGCTTTCTTT. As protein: CASSLASGAGGTEAFF.

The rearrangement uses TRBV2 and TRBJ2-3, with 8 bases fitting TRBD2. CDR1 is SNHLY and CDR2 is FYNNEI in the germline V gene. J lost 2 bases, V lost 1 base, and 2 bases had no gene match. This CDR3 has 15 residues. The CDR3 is CASSEERGNTDTQYF. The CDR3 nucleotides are TGTGCCAGCAGTGAAGAGCGGGGGAACACAGATACGCAGTATTTT. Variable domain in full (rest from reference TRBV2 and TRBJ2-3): EPEVTQTPSHQVTQMGQEVILRCVPISNHLYFYWYRQILGQKVEFLVSFYNNEISEKSEIFDDQFSVERPDGSNFTLKIRSTKLEDSAMYFCASSEERGNTDTQYFGPGTRLTVL.

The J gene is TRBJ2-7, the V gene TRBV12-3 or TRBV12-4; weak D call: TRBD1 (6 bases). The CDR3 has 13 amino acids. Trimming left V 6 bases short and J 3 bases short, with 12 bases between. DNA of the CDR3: TGTGCCAGCAGACCTACAGGGATCTACGAGCAGTACTTC. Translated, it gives CASRPTGIYEQYF.